This TCR beta chain came from a study of beta chain features in type 1 diabetes (dated by TCRdb to the late 2010s). General notes on the study: Patients and healthy donors did not differ in mean age, gender distribution, total cell number or subset yield. Across all samples, fewer than 130 million sorted cells were examined, and cell number per subset correlated strongly with RNA yield. In the study, TCRB repertoires of sorted circulating CD4+ T cell subsets from recently diagnosed type 1 diabetes patients were compared with those of matched healthy donors. Regulatory and stem cell-like memory subsets were isolated from only 8 patients and about eight healthy donors, whereas naive and central memory subsets came from all 28 donors. On the study overall, not on this receptor specifically: At VDJ recombination sites, patients with type 1 diabetes made fewer insertions and deleted more nucleotides, a pattern implying thymic rearrangement abnormalities. Because cDNA rather than genomic DNA was sequenced, highly expressing activated cells could have been over-represented, although no difference in activation and CD3 levels was found between groups. Naive, central memory and regulatory TCRB repertoires appeared more similar among patients than among healthy donors. Only small numbers of individuals were included in the HLA sub-analyses, which left unresolved whether HLA type had any influence on TCRB rearrangement. PCR may preferentially amplify shorter templates, but because patient and control samples were amplified and corrected together, any resulting skew would affect both groups equally. In all four CD4+ subsets, TCRB CDR3 length was moderately but significantly shorter in type 1 diabetes patients.

The High Capacity cDNA Reverse Transcription Kit was used to reverse transcribe all of the isolated RNA, meaning that expressed TCRB transcripts were what got sequenced. Deep immunoSEQ sequencing was performed on naive, central memory and regulatory T cell samples, with an average of roughly 3.3 million total reads per sample. Sorted cells were lysed in RLT buffer and RNA was extracted with DNase-treated RNeasy Micro or Mini kits, depending on cell number. To prevent cross-contamination, every cell subset was processed on its own, while patient and healthy donor samples were processed together. TCRB sequences were amplified from cDNA with the immunoSEQ multiplex PCR, producing 87-bp fragments spanning the CDR3 region. Sequencing of the amplicons was done on the Illumina HiSeq platform. On the study's bioinformatics: Synthetic template baselines were used to correct PCR bias computationally, reads within Hamming distance 2 were collapsed, and singletons that could not be merged were discarded. Reads were aligned against IMGT so that V, D and J genes, CDR3 length and insertions or deletions at six rearrangement sites could be assigned. Within each subset, clonotype counts were normalized to the number of sorted cells before true diversity and Gini coefficients were calculated with the tcR R package. The overlap coefficient, calculated on TCRB nucleotide sequences, was used to quantify repertoire sharing. TCRdb retrieved this table from immuneACCESS and kept in-frame rearrangements only. Not all clones are present; in checked studies, unresolved V genes account for under half, and no reason is known for the remainder. The DNA gave D and trimming, while V, J and clone size come from that table. Here the sample has approximately 150,000 clones; about an eighth occur a single time. The ten biggest clones cover approximately 1.3% of the sample.

CDR3 length: 14 amino acids, cysteine to phenylalanine. Left in the record is the CDR3 DNA by itself, 42 bases read in frame from the first base. Cut back by 0 bases and 7 bases, the V and J ends lie 13 bases apart. Taken from the germline V gene (reference sequence), the CDR1 and CDR2 loops are WNHNN and SYGVQD. A single peripheral blood draw of 90 to 150 mL on average was collected from each donor into heparinised tubes. Using a panel that included CD45RO, CCR7, CD25, CD127, CD95 and CD27, naive, central memory, regulatory and stem cell-like memory CD4+ T cells were sorted on a BD FACSAria II. Purity was above 95% for every sorted population. PBMCs were separated immediately by Lymphoprep density gradient centrifugation and were stained directly, without being cultured. To minimize batch effects, samples were stained and sorted in pairs, one healthy donor with one patient per experiment. As concerns this clone: Its recognized antigen is unknown. Per-base quality was not reported, and no clone a single base away is much larger than it.

Sequenced input: central memory CD4+ T cells from blood. The V gene is TRBV10-1 and the J gene is TRBJ2-7, with a tentative D gene TRBD2 over 6 matching bases. The TCR sequence derives from a man between 18 and 35 years old with type 1 diabetes. The DNA sequence follows: TGCGCCAGCAGTGAGTCGGGGGGAGTTCAAGAGCAGTACTTC. Its amino acids are CASSESGGVQEQYF.